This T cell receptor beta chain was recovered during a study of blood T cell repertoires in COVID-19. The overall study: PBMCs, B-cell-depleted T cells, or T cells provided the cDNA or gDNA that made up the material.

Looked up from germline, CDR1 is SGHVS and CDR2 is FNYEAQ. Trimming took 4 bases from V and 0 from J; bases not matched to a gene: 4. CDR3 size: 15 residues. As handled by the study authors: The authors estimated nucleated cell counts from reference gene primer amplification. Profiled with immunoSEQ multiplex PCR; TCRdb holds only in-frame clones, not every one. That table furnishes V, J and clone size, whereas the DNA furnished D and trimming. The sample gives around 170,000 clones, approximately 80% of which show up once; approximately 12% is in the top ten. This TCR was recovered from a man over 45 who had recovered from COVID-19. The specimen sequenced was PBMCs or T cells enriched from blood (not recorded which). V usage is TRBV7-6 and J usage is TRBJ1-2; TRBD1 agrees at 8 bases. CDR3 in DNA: TGTGCCAGCAGCTCTGGACAGGGCTCTAACTATGGCTACACCTTC. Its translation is CASSSGQGSNYGYTF.